This T cell receptor (beta chain) was recovered during a study of T cells in Graves' hyperthyroidism and ophthalmopathy. The source material, RNA transcripts, was used to amplify TCR beta CDR3 regions. First-round RT-PCR targeting the TCR CDR3 was performed with the HTBI primer set. TCRdb called the multiplex PCR reads again in MiXCR, with one record for every CDR3 protein. The repertoire holds about 660,000 distinct CDR3 sequences, with roughly 45% as singletons. The sequence came from an adult man with Graves' disease, either hyperthyroidism or ophthalmopathy (not recorded which). The specimen sequenced was peripheral blood or thyroid tissue (not recorded which).

The CDR3, as DNA: TGTGCCACCAGCTCTTACCTGGCCAGGGTAGGCTACACCTTC. Translated: CATSSYLARVGYTF. The chain recombines TRBV2 with TRBJ1-2; perhaps TRBD1 as D (5 bases). Per the germline V gene, CDR1 is SNHLY and CDR2 is FYNNEI. The CDR3 consists of 14 residues. V dropped 10 bases and J dropped 8 bases, with 23 bases sitting between them.